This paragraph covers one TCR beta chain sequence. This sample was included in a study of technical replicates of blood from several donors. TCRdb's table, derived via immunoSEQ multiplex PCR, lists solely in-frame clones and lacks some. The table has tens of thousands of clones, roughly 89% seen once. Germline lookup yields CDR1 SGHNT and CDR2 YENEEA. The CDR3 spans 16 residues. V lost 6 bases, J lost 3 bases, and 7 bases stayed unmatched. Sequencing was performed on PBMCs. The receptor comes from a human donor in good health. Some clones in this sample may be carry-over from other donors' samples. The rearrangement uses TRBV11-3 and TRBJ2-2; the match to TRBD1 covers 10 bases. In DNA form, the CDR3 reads TGTGCCAGCAGTCCCGCCGGGACAGGGGACACCGGGGAGCTGTTTTTT. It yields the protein CASSPAGTGDTGELFF.